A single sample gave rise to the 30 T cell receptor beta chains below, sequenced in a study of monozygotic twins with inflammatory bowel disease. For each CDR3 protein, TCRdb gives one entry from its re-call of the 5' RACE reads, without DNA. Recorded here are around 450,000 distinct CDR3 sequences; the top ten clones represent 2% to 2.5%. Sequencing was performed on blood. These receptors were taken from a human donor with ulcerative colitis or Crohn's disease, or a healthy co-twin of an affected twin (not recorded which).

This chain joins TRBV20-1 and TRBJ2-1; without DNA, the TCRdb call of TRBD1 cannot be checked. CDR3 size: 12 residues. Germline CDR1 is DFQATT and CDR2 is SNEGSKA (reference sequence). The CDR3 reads CSAGTTYNEQFF.

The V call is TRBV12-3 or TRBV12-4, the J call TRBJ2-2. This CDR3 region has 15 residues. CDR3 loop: CASSLGRATTGELFF.

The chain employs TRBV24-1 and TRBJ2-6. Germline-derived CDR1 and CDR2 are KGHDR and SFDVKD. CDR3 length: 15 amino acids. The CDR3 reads CATSNASPGANVLTF.

This CDR3 reads CASSRTGLAGNNEQFF. This chain connects TRBV5-1 to TRBJ2-1; the D call from TCRdb, TRBD2, cannot be confirmed without DNA. CDR3 length: 16 residues. Germline CDR1 SGHRS, CDR2 YFSETQ.

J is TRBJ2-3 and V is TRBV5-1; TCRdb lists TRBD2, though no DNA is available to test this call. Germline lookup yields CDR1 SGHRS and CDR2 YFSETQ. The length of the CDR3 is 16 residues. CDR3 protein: CASSLGPSGLTDTQYF.

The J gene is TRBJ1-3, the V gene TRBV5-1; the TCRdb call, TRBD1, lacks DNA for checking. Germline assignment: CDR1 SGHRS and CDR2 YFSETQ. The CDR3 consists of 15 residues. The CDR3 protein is CASSTGQGSGNTIYF.

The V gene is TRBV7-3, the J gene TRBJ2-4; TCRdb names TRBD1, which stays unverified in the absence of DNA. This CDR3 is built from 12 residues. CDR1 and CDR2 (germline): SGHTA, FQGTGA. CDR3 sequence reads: CASSNRGDIQYF.

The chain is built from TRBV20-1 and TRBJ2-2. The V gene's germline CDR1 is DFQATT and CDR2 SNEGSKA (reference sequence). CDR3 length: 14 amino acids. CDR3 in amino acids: CSARDGEVNGELFF.

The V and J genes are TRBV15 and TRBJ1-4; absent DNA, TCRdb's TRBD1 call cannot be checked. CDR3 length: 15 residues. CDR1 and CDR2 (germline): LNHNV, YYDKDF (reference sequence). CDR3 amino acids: CATSRGQGVVEKLFF.

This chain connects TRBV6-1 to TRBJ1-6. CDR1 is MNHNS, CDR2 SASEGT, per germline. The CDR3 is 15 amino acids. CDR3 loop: CASNMDSFYNSPLHF.

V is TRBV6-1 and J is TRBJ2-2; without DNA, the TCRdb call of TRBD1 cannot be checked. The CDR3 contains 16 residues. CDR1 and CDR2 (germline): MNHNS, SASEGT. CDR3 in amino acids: CASSAPGTPNTGELFF.

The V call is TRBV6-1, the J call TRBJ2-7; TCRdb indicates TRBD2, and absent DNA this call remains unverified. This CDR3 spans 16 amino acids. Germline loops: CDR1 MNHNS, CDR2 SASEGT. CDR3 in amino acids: CASSPLAGGRSYEQYF.

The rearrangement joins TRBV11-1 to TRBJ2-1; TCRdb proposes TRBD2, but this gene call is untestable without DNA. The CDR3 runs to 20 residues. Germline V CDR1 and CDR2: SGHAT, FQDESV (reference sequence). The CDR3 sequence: CASSPRLPSGRAFSWNEQFF.

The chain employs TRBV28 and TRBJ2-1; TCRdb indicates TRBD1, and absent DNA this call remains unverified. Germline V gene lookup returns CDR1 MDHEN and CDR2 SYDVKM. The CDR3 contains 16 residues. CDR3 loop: CASSAPGGQLYNEQFF.

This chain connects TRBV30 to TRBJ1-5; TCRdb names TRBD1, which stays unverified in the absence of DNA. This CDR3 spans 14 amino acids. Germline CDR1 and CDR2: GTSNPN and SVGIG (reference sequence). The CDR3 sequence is CAWTLGGGNQPQHF.

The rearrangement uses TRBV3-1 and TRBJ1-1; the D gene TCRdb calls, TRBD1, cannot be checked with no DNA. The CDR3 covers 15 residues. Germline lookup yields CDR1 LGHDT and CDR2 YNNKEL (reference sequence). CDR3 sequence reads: CASSPLGQGWTEAFF.

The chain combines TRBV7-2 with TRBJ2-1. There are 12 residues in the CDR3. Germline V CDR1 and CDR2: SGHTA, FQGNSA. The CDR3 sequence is CASTLAGNEQFF.

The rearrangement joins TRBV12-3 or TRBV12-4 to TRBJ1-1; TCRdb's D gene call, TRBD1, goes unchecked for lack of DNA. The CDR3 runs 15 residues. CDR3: CASSPWTGDIGEAFF.

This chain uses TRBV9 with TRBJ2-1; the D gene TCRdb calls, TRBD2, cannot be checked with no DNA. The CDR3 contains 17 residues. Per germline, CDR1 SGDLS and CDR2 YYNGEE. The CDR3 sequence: CASSVEPSGSSYNEQFF. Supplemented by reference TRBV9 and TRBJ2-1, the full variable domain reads DSGVTQTPKHLITATGQRVTLRCSPRSGDLSVYWYQQSLDQGLQFLIQYYNGEERAKGNILERFSAQQFPDLHSELNLSSLELGDSALYFCASSVEPSGSSYNEQFFGPGTRLTVL.

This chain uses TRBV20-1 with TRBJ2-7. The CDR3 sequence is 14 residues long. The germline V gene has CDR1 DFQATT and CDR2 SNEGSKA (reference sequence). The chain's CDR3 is CSATLISASYEQYF.

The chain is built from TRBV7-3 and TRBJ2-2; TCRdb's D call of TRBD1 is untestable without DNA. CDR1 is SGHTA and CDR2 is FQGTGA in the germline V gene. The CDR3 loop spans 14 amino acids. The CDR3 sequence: CASSLTRSPGELFF.

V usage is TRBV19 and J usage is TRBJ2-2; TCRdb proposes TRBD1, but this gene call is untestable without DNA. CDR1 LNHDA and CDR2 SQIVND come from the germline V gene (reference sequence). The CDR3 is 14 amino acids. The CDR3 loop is CASSMQGATGELFF. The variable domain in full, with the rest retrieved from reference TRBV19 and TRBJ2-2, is DGGITQSPKYLFRKEGQNVTLSCEQNLNHDAMYWYRQDPGQGLRLIYYSQIVNDFQKGDIAEGYSVSREKKESFPLTVTSAQKNPTAFYLCASSMQGATGELFFGEGSRLTVL.

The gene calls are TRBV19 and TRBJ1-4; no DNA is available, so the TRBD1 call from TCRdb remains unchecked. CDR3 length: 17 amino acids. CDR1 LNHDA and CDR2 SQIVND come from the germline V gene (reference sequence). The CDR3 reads CASSWRTGLATNEKLFF.

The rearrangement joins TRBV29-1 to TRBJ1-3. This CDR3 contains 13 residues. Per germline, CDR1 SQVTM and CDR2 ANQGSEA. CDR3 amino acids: CSVLGQPGNTIYF.

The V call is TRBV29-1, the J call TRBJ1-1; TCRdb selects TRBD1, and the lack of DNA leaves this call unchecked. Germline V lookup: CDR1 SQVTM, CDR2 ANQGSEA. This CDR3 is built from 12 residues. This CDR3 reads CSVDGGYSEAFF.

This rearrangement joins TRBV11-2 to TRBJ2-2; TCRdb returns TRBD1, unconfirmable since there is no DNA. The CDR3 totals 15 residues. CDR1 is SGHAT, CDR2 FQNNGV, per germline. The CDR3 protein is CASSFRDTGTGELFF.

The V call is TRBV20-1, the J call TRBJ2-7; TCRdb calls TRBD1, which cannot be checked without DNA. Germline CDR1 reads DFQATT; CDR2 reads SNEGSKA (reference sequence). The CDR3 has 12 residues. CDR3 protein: CSAYGQTYEQYF.

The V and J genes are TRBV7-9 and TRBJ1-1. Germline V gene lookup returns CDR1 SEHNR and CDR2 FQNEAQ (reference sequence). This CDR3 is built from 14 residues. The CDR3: CASSSQHGRTEAFF.

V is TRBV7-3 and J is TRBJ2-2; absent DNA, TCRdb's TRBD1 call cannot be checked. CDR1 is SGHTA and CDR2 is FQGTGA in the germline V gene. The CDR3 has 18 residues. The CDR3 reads CASSLRGPGQLNTGELFF.

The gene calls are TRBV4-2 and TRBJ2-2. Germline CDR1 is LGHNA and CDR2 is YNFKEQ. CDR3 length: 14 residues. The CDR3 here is CASSQDRFAGELFF.